The following is a T cell receptor (beta chain) sequence with its context. Its antigen is unknown. Profiling relied on immunoSEQ multiplex PCR, and the TCRdb table lists in-frame clones only, not all of them. This sample carries approximately 1,000 clones, 21% of them seen once, and the ten largest clones take roughly 13%. These data originate in a study of sequential checkpoint blockade in melanoma. Study as a whole: Arm A got nivolumab then ipilimumab; arm B the reverse, 1:1. Study results and caveats: T-cell fraction and clonality followed PD-L1 and CD8+ counts, not mutational load.

The treatment here: randomized to nivolumab then ipilimumab (arm A) or the reverse (arm B). DNA-damaging chemotherapy had not been given to any patient beforehand. CDR1 and CDR2 from the germline V gene are MNHGY and SAAAGT. Trimming shortened V by 2 bases and J by 2 bases, and 10 bases separated the two germline ends. This CDR3 is built from 14 residues. This material consisted of tumor tissue (inferred from file names), taken from a patient given nivolumab and ipilimumab in sequence. The chain recombines TRBV6-8 with TRBJ2-7; D is unresolved. This clonotype was obtained from a human donor with melanoma. CDR3 amino acids: CASSYNTKPYEQYF. The CDR3 DNA reads TGTGCCAGCAGTTACAACACAAAGCCCTACGAGCAGTACTTC.